The clone carrying this T cell receptor beta chain was counted at least ten times. No antigen is known for it. Trimming cost V 4 bases and J 0 bases, with 11 bases left between them. This CDR3 comprises 15 residues. Germline CDR1 SGDLS, CDR2 YYNGEE. These data belong to a study of T-cell reconstitution after alpha-beta-depleted transplantation in children. Whole-study findings and limits: At around two months after transplant, the alpha-beta T cells were reportedly derived from several hundred expanded clones that came from non-depleted graft cells.

A library of TCRbeta sequences, prepared with unique molecular identifiers, was generated. MiXCR, applied by TCRdb to the PCR reads, yields one record per CDR3 protein. The repertoire holds 400,000 to 550,000 distinct CDR3 sequences, with about 10% as singletons. The specimen was PBMCs, collected before TCRalphabeta/CD19-depleted stem cell transplant. This clonotype was sampled from a child aged 2 to 9 with inherited bone marrow failure, due to receive a stem cell transplant. The genes are TRBV9 and TRBJ2-1; TRBD1 might be the D (6 bases). The CDR3 region is CASSYEGGSYNEQFF. CDR3 bases: TGTGCCAGCAGCTATGAAGGGGGCTCCTACAATGAGCAGTTCTTC.